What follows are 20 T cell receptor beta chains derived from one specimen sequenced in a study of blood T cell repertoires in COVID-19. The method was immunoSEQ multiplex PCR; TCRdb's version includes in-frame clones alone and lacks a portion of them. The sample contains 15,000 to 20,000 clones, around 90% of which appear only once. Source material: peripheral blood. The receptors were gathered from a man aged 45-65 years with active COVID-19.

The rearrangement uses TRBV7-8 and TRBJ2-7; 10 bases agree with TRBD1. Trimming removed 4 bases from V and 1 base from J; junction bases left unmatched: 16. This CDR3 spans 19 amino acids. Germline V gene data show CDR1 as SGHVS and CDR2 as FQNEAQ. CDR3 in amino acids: CASSSLTDRGRKLSYEQYF. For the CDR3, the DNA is TGTGCCAGCAGCTCCCTGACAGACAGGGGGCGAAAGCTATCCTACGAGCAGTACTTC.

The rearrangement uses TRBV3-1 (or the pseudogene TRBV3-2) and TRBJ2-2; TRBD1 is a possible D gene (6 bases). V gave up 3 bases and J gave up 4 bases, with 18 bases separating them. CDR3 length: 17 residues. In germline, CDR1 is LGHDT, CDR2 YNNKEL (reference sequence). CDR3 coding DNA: TGTGCCAGCAGCCAGGGATGGGGGCCACGATCCACCGGGGAGCTGTTTTTT. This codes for CASSQGWGPRSTGELFF.

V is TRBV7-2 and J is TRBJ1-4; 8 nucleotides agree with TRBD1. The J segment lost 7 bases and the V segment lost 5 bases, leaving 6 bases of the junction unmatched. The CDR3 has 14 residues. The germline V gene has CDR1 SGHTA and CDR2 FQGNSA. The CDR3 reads CASSLAGGREKLFF. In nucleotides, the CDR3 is TGTGCCAGCAGCCTGGCAGGGGGCCGTGAAAAACTGTTTTTT.

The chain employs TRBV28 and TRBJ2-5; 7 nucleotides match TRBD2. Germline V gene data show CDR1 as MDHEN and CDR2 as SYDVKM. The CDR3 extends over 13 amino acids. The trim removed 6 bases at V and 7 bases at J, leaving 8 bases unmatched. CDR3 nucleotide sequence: TGTGCCAGCAGGGGGAACTTAGCGGGGACCCAGTACTTC. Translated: CASRGNLAGTQYF.

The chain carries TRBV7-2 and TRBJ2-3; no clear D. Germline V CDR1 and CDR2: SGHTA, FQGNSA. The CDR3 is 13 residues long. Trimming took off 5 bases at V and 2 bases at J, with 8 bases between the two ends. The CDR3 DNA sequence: TGTGCCAGCAGCCCCCAGTACACAGATACGCAGTATTTT. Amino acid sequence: CASSPQYTDTQYF.

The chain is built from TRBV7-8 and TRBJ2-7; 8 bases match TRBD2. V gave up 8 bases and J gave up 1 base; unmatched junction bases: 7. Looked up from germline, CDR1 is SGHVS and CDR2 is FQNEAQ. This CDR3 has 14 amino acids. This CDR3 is CASGRGRTSYEQYF. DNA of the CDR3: TGTGCCAGCGGGCGCGGGAGGACGTCCTACGAGCAGTACTTC.

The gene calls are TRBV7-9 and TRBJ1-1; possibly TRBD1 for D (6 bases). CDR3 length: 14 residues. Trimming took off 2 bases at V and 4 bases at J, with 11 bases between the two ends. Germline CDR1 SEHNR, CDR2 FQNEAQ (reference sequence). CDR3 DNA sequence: TGTGCCAGCAGCTTAACAGGGAGTCCCACTGAAGCTTTCTTT. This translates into CASSLTGSPTEAFF.

Written as DNA, the CDR3 is TGTGCCAGCAGTTTTAACAGGAACACTGAAGCTTTCTTT. It translates to CASSFNRNTEAFF. The chain couples TRBV12-3 or TRBV12-4 to TRBJ1-1; no clear D gene. The CDR3 spans 13 residues. V was shortened by 3 bases and J by 1 base, with 6 bases between the two germline ends.

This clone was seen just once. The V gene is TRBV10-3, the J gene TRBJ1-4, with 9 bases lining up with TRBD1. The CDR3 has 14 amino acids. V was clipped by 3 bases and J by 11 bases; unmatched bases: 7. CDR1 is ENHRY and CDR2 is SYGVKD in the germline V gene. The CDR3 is CAISDDRGNGKLFF. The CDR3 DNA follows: TGTGCCATCAGTGATGACAGGGGGAATGGTAAACTGTTTTTT.

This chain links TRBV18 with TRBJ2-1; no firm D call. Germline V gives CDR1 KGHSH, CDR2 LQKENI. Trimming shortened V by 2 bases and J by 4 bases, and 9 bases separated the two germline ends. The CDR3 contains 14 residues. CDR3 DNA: TGTGCCAGCTCACCATCAGTGGAGTACAATGAGCAGTTCTTC. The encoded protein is CASSPSVEYNEQFF. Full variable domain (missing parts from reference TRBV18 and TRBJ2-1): NAGVMQNPRHLVRRRGQEARLRCSPMKGHSHVYWYRQLPEEGLKFMVYLQKENIIDESGMPKERFSAEFPKEGPSILRIQQVVRGDSAAYFCASSPSVEYNEQFFGPGTRLTVL.

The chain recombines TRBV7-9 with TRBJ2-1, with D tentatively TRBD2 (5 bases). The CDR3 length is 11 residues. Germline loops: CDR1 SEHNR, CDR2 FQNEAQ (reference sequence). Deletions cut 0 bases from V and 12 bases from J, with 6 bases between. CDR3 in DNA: TGTGCCAGCAGCTTAGCGCTAGCGCAGTTCTTC. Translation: CASSLALAQFF.

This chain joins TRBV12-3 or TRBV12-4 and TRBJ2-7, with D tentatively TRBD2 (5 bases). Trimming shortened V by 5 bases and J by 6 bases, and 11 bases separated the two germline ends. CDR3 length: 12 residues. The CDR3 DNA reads TGTGCCAGCAGTGTCACAGCGGCCGAGCAGTACTTC. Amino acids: CASSVTAAEQYF.

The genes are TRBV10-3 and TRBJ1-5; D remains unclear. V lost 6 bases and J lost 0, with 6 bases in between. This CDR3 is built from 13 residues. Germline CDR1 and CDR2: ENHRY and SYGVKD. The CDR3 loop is CAISRDSNQPQHF. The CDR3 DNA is TGTGCCATCAGCCGGGATAGCAATCAGCCCCAGCATTTT.

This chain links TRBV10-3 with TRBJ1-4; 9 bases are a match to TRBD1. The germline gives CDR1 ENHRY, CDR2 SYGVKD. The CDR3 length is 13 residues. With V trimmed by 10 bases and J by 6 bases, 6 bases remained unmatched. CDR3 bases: TGTGCCACTCAACAGGGGGCGGATGAAAAACTGTTTTTT. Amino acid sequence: CATQQGADEKLFF.

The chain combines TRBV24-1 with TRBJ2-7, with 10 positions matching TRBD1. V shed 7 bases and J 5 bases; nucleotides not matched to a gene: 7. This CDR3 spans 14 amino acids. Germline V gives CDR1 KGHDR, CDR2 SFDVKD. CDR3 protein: CATSGTGEEDEQYF. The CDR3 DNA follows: TGTGCCACCAGCGGGACAGGGGAGGAAGACGAGCAGTACTTC.

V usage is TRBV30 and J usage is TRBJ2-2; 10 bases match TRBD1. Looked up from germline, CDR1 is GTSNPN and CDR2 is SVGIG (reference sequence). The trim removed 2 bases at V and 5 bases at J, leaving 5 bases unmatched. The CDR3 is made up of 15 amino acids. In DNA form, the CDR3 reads TGTGCCTGGAGTCGACAGGGGGCTCGGACCGGGGAGCTGTTTTTT. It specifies CAWSRQGARTGELFF.

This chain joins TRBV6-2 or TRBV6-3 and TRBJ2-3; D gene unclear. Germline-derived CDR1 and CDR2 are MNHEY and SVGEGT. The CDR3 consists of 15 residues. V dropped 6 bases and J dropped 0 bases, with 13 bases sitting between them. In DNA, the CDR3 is TGTGCCAGCAGCCATAGCCCCGATAGCACAGATACGCAGTATTTT. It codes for CASSHSPDSTDTQYF.

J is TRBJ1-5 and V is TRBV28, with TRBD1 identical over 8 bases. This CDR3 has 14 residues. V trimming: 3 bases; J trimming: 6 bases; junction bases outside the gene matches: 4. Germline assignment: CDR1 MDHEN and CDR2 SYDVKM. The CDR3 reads CASSLTGVGQPQHF. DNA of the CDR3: TGTGCCAGCAGTTTGACAGGGGTGGGTCAGCCCCAGCATTTT. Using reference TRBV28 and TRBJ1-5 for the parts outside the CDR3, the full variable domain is DVKVTQSSRYLVKRTGEKVFLECVQDMDHENMFWYRQDPGLGLRLIYFSYDVKMKEKGDIPEGYSVSREKKERFSLILESASTNQTSMYLCASSLTGVGQPQHFGDGTRLSIL.

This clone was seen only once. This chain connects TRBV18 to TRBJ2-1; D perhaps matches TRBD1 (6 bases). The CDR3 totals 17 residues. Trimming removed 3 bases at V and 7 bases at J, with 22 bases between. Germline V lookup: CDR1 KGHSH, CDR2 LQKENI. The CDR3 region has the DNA TGTGCCAGCTCACCGAGGATACAGGGATTTCTTGGGAATGAGCAGTTCTTC. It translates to CASSPRIQGFLGNEQFF.

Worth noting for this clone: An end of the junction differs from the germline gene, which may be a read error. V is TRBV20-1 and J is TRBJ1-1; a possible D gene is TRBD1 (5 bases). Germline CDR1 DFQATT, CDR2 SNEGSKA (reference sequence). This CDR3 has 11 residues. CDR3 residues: CSARSGERGRF. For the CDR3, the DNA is TGCAGTGCTAGGAGCGGGGAACGGGGCCGGTTT.